One and the same sample provided the 22 T cell receptor beta chains below, sequenced in a study of T cells after yellow fever vaccination. TCRdb re-analysed the 5' RACE reads in MiXCR, keeping a single row per CDR3 protein. The profile shows some 320,000 distinct CDR3 sequences, 3.5% to 4.5% of them singletons. This specimen consisted of PBMCs, obtained 15 days after the yellow fever booster vaccination. Every receptor here comes from a man aged 18 to 35 who received the YFV17D yellow fever vaccine.

The rearrangement joins TRBV14 to TRBJ2-5; weak D call: TRBD1 (6 bases). This CDR3 has 16 residues. V lost 1 base to trimming and J lost 2 bases, with 14 bases between them. CDR1 and CDR2 from the germline V gene are SGHDN and FVKESK. CDR3 loop: CASSQARGMIQETQYF. DNA of the CDR3: TGTGCCAGCAGCCAAGCCAGGGGAATGATTCAAGAGACCCAGTACTTC. The variable domain in full, completed from reference TRBV14 and TRBJ2-5, reads EAGVTQFPSHSVIEKGQTVTLRCDPISGHDNLYWYRRVMGKEIKFLLHFVKESKQDESGMPNNRFLAERTGGTYSTLKVQPAELEDSGVYFCASSQARGMIQETQYFGPGTRLLVL.

By share, this clonotype counts as medium-sized. V and J are TRBV5-1 and TRBJ2-3, with D hard to call. The V gene lost 2 bases and the J gene lost 1 base, with 8 bases spanning the gap. The CDR3 runs 14 residues. Germline CDR1 SGHRS, CDR2 YFSETQ. The CDR3 loop is CASSFERGTDTQYF. In DNA form, the CDR3 reads TGCGCCAGCAGCTTCGAACGAGGCACAGATACGCAGTATTTT.

This clonotype showed up many times. This chain links TRBV10-3 with TRBJ2-7, with 7 bases that match TRBD1. V gave up 6 bases and J gave up 4 bases; unmatched junction bases: 6. The germline V gene has CDR1 ENHRY and CDR2 SYGVKD. This CDR3 is 13 amino acids long. The CDR3, as DNA: TGTGCCATCAGCCGACAGGGCTTATACGAGCAGTACGTC. This encodes CAISRQGLYEQYV.

Turning to this clonotype: Possible read error: a much larger clone is one base away. The chain employs TRBV12-5 and TRBJ1-5; D might be TRBD1 (5 bases). Germline V gene data show CDR1 as LGHNT and CDR2 as FRNRAP. Deletions cut 6 bases from V and 6 bases from J, with 18 bases between. This CDR3 is built from 15 residues. The CDR3 is CASGAPGGWIQPQHF. CDR3 nucleotides: TGTGCTAGTGGCGCGCCGGGGGGGTGGATTCAGCCCCAGCATTTT.

This clonotype was recorded many times. The chain combines TRBV29-1 with TRBJ2-7, with 8 nucleotides matching TRBD1. The J segment lost 4 bases and the V segment lost 6 bases, leaving 11 bases of the junction unmatched. The CDR3 length is 14 residues. Germline V gene sequence: CDR1 SQVTM, CDR2 ANQGSEA. The CDR3 spells CSVGSSGGAYEQYF. CDR3 DNA: TGCAGCGTGGGGAGCTCAGGGGGCGCGTACGAGCAGTACTTC.

This clonotype has a handful of counts. The chain employs TRBV7-2 and TRBJ1-5, with 8 bases lining up with TRBD1. J lost 5 bases, V lost 6 bases, and 6 bases had no gene match. There are 14 residues in the CDR3. Per germline, CDR1 SGHTA and CDR2 FQGNSA. In nucleotides, the CDR3 is TGTGCCAGCAGTCGACAGGGGAGGGATCAGCCCCAGCATTTT. This translates into CASSRQGRDQPQHF.

This clonotype was detected a few times. The J gene is TRBJ1-2, the V gene TRBV6-1, with D unclear. This CDR3 comprises 15 residues. CDR1 is MNHNS, CDR2 SASEGT, per germline. Trimming took 6 bases from V and 5 from J, leaving 19 bases between them. In DNA, the CDR3 is TGTGCCAGCAGGGGAGACTTCTTCCCCTATTATGGCTACACCTTC. It is translated as CASRGDFFPYYGYTF.

The sample holds many counts of this clonotype. The CDR3 spells CASSYSLSNKNIQYF. In DNA form, the CDR3 reads TGTGCCAGCAGTTACAGCCTGTCTAACAAAAACATTCAGTACTTC. The genes are TRBV6-2 or TRBV6-3 and TRBJ2-4; D gene uncertain. This CDR3 is 15 amino acids long. Germline CDR1 MNHEY, CDR2 SVGEGT. V was trimmed by 2 bases and J by 3 bases, leaving 11 bases between them.

The sample holds many counts of this clonotype. The chain combines TRBV5-6 with TRBJ2-1; 9 nucleotides agree with TRBD1. J gave up 5 bases and V 2 bases, and 5 bases lay outside the gene matches. The CDR3 has 15 residues. CDR1 is SGHDT, CDR2 YYEEEE, per germline. In DNA, the CDR3 is TGTGCCAGCAGCTTCCAGGACAGGGGAGACAATGAGCAGTTCTTC. As protein: CASSFQDRGDNEQFF.

This sequence joins TRBV7-2 and TRBJ2-1, with D tentatively TRBD1 (6 bases). The CDR3 sequence is 16 residues long. V was cut by 5 bases and J by 0 bases, with 14 bases left in between. The germline gives CDR1 SGHTA, CDR2 FQGNSA. As DNA, the CDR3 is TGTGCCAGCAGCGTTACCGGGACACGCTCCTACAATGAGCAGTTCTTC. Translated, it gives CASSVTGTRSYNEQFF.

The V call is TRBV11-2, the J call TRBJ2-7, with 9 nucleotides matching TRBD2. Germline CDR1 and CDR2: SGHAT and FQNNGV. CDR3 length: 16 amino acids. J was trimmed by 2 bases and V by 1 base; bases with no gene match: 6. The CDR3 spells CASSLAAGGDTYEQYF. CDR3 coding DNA: TGTGCCAGCAGCTTAGCGGCGGGAGGGGATACCTACGAGCAGTACTTC.

This clonotype has a count of ten or more. V usage is TRBV7-2 and J usage is TRBJ2-3; TRBD2 matches at 11 bases. With 6 bases clipped from V and 4 bases from J, the junction kept 9 bases outside the gene matches. The CDR3 sequence is 16 residues long. Germline values: CDR1 SGHTA, CDR2 FQGNSA. The CDR3 loop reads CASRSSGGISPDTQYF. The CDR3 DNA reads as TGTGCCAGCAGGTCTAGCGGGGGGATTTCCCCAGATACGCAGTATTTT.

This clonotype was recorded a few times. The J gene is TRBJ2-3, the V gene TRBV13; either TRBD1 or TRBD2 may supply D (5 bases each). The germline V gene encodes CDR1 PRHDT and CDR2 FYEKMQ (reference sequence). The CDR3 is 15 amino acids. V was clipped by 3 bases and J by 6 bases, with 16 bases between them. Here the CDR3 reads CASSFGVGTGDTQYF. CDR3 bases: TGTGCCAGCAGCTTCGGAGTTGGGACGGGGGATACGCAGTATTTT. Complete variable domain (other parts from reference TRBV13 and TRBJ2-3): AAGVIQSPRHLIKEKRETATLKCYPIPRHDTVYWYQQGPGQDPQFLISFYEKMQSDKGSIPDRFSAQQFSDYHSELNMSSLELGDSALYFCASSFGVGTGDTQYFGPGTRLTVL.

This clonotype occurred many times. This rearrangement joins TRBV6-6 to TRBJ1-2; D not resolved. CDR1 MNHNY and CDR2 SVGAGI come from the germline V gene (reference sequence). With 5 bases removed from V and 8 bases from J, the gap between germline ends came to 15 bases. The CDR3 totals 13 residues. The CDR3 DNA reads TGTGCCAGCAGTAGCCCCTACAGAGAGGGCTACACCTTC. It encodes CASSSPYREGYTF.

The gene calls are TRBV20-1 and TRBJ1-3; no reliable D call. The V gene lost 0 bases and the J gene lost 0 bases, with 3 bases spanning the gap. CDR1 DFQATT and CDR2 SNEGSKA come from the germline V gene (reference sequence). The CDR3 extends over 13 amino acids. CDR3 DNA: TGCAGTGCTAGAGACAGCTCTGGAAACACCATATATTTT. This translates into CSARDSSGNTIYF.

The chain joins TRBV4-1 to TRBJ1-5; TRBD1 is a possible D gene (6 bases). Germline CDR1 reads MGHRA; CDR2 reads YSYEKL. V was clipped by 0 bases and J by 7 bases, with 16 bases between them. The CDR3 sequence is 16 residues long. The CDR3 DNA is TGCGCCAGCAGCCAAGAGGGATTGGGGGCCGGACAGCCCCAGCATTTT. This encodes CASSQEGLGAGQPQHF.

This clonotype was picked up many times. This sequence joins TRBV2 and TRBJ2-2, with a possible D match to TRBD2 (6 bases). This CDR3 region has 15 residues. V lost 10 bases and J 0 bases, leaving 15 bases between the germline ends. Germline CDR1 SNHLY, CDR2 FYNNEI. The CDR3: CAISGLTSNTGELFF. The CDR3 bases are TGTGCCATCTCGGGACTTACGTCGAACACCGGGGAGCTGTTTTTT.

This clonotype came up many times. The chain joins TRBV10-3 to TRBJ1-1; D gene unclear. The germline gives CDR1 ENHRY, CDR2 SYGVKD. The CDR3 loop spans 12 amino acids. Trimming stripped 6 bases from V and 9 bases from J, with 14 bases between. The CDR3 sequence: CAIREDGPQAFF. The CDR3 DNA is TGTGCCATCAGGGAGGACGGCCCCCAAGCTTTCTTT.

This clonotype occurred a few times. The chain joins TRBV12-3 or TRBV12-4 to TRBJ2-7; D may be TRBD1 (5 bases). CDR3 size: 12 residues. V was cut by 6 bases and J by 12 bases, with 18 bases left in between. The CDR3 DNA follows: TGTGCCAGCAGAACCCTGACGGTGGGGCCGTACGTC. Protein: CASRTLTVGPYV.

This clonotype was counted between two and nine times. This rearrangement joins TRBV3-1 to TRBJ2-5; D is perhaps TRBD1 (5 bases). CDR1 LGHDT and CDR2 YNNKEL come from the germline V gene (reference sequence). The CDR3 length is 14 residues. V was cut by 4 bases and J by 4 bases, with 13 bases left in between. The CDR3 region is CASSRPGPVETQYF. The CDR3 DNA follows: TGTGCCAGCAGCCGACCAGGGCCTGTAGAGACCCAGTACTTC.

This clonotype was counted a few times. The chain has TRBV5-1 and TRBJ2-2; D not resolved. Germline V gene sequence: CDR1 SGHRS, CDR2 YFSETQ. V dropped 2 bases and J dropped 0 bases, with 8 bases sitting between them. There are 15 residues in the CDR3. The CDR3 nucleotides are TGCGCCAGCAGCTTTTACCAGTCGAACACCGGGGAGCTGTTTTTT. Its protein product is CASSFYQSNTGELFF.

The V and J genes are TRBV9 and TRBJ2-2; 7 bases map to TRBD1. V shed 3 bases, J shed 7 bases, and the junction held 9 bases outside the gene matches. The CDR3 spans 15 residues. The germline V gene encodes CDR1 SGDLS and CDR2 YYNGEE. The CDR3: CASSGATGLGGELFF. The CDR3 DNA reads TGTGCCAGCAGCGGAGCGACAGGGCTGGGCGGGGAGCTGTTTTTT.